This T cell receptor (beta chain) was sequenced for a study of blood T cell repertoires in COVID-19. Study-wide background: Material from acute and convalescent COVID-19 was sourced from the United States, Italy and Spain. PBMCs, B-cell-depleted T cells, or T cells provided the cDNA or gDNA that made up the material.

In the authors' methods: The assay estimated nucleated cells by amplifying reference gene primers. Sequencing was performed with immunoSEQ multiplex PCR; in TCRdb, only in-frame clones are kept and a portion is missing. V and J calls and clone size are given by that table; D and trimming were obtained from the DNA. The repertoire includes about 370,000 clones, about 90% of them detected once, and around 3% sits in the top ten. Patients of the Seattle cohort, enrolled during active infection, were followed longitudinally. The sequenced sample was peripheral blood. The sequence was obtained from a woman between 25 and 40 years old with COVID-19, enrolled during active disease.

The CDR3 loop reads CASSEGDEQFF. DNA of the CDR3: TGTGCCAGCAGTGAGGGCGATGAGCAGTTCTTC. The chain recombines TRBV25-1 with TRBJ2-1; D is ambiguous. V dropped 3 bases and J dropped 8 bases, with 5 bases sitting between them. Germline V gene data show CDR1 as MGHDK and CDR2 as SYGVNS. The CDR3 length is 11 residues.